These 3 T cell receptor beta chains were all obtained from the same sample, sequenced in a study of blood T cell repertoires in COVID-19. Sequencing was performed with immunoSEQ multiplex PCR; in TCRdb, only in-frame clones are kept and a portion is missing. The sample has 150,000 to 200,000 clones; approximately 81% are singletons. Sequenced: peripheral blood. The receptors stem from a woman aged 45-59 years with COVID-19, enrolled during active disease.

The J gene is TRBJ2-3, the V gene TRBV2; TRBD2 matches at 12 bases. This CDR3 has 17 residues. Looked up from germline, CDR1 is SNHLY and CDR2 is FYNNEI. Trimming at V came to 7 bases and at J to 4 bases, leaving 12 bases not matched to a gene. CDR3 nucleotide sequence: TGTGCCAGCACCCTAAGGGCGTCTAGCGGGGGGGCAGATACGCAGTATTTT. Amino acids: CASTLRASSGGADTQYF.

The chain recombines TRBV18 with TRBJ1-1, with 7 bases lining up with TRBD1. This CDR3 comprises 14 residues. Per the germline V gene, CDR1 is KGHSH and CDR2 is LQKENI. Trimming removed 3 bases from V and 7 bases from J; junction bases left unmatched: 8. CDR3: CASSPLGGKDEAFF. The CDR3 DNA sequence: TGTGCCAGCTCACCGCTAGGGGGCAAGGATGAAGCTTTCTTT.

V usage is TRBV7-9 and J usage is TRBJ1-3, with unresolved D. V lost 7 bases, J lost 4 bases, and 11 bases lay in between. Germline V CDR1 and CDR2: SEHNR, FQNEAQ (reference sequence). The CDR3 consists of 13 residues. The CDR3 loop reads CASMVQAGNTIYF. In DNA form, the CDR3 reads TGTGCCAGCATGGTGCAGGCCGGAAACACCATATATTTT.